The present TCR beta chain was sequenced within a study of blood T cells in healthy people across ages. Findings and limits, study-wide: Changes seen in expanded clonotypes were possibly confounded by donor CMV status left unknown.

CDR3 length equals 15 residues. Germline CDR1 and CDR2: SGHRS and YFSETQ. The V end lost 4 bases, the J end lost 2 bases, and 15 bases lay between the germline ends. Together with a sample-barcoded 5' primer, a J-beta primer mix was included in a second PCR lasting about 7 to 11 cycles. Template switching added a 12-random-nucleotide identifier to every cDNA molecule. One entry per CDR3 protein, called by TCRdb with MiXCR from the 5' RACE reads. The sample contains 600,000 to 850,000 distinct CDR3 sequences, approximately 25% of which appear only once. This clonotype was counted many times. Its cognate antigen is unknown. The same specimen was also included in a second study, on T cells of mothers and their children. From that second work: The study sampled three healthy Caucasian mothers and their six children.

Sequencing was carried out using blood. The chain employs TRBV5-1 and TRBJ2-5; D is possibly TRBD1 (5 bases). The TCR comes from a boy between 10 and 17 years old in good health. CDR3: CASSGATSPQETQYF. DNA for the CDR3: TGCGCCAGCAGCGGGGCAACTTCCCCTCAAGAGACCCAGTACTTC.